This TCR beta chain was sequenced in a study of breast tumors, draining lymph nodes, adjacent tissues. The sample holds many counts of this clonotype. Its target is not known. Study results and limitations: Tumors had less TCR diversity than lymph nodes, more than nontumor tissue. Most tumor T cells seemingly derive from lymph node, then expand in tumor. That most tumor T cells come from lymph nodes remained unproven.

Samples came from axillary lymph nodes draining the breast cancer. TCRdb analysed the multiplex PCR reads with MiXCR anew, one entry per CDR3 protein. Of about 200,000 distinct CDR3 sequences in the sample, 31% were seen once. The TCR comes from a female donor with breast cancer. Some clones in this sample may be carry-over from other donors' samples. Sample: axillary lymph node tissue.

The CDR3: CASSLVRGGRETQYF. The DNA for the CDR3 is TGTGCCAGCAGCTTAGTCAGGGGAGGGCGAGAGACCCAGTACTTC. V gene TRBV11-2 combines with J gene TRBJ2-5; D is perhaps TRBD2 (7 bases). Germline CDR1 and CDR2: SGHAT and FQNNGV. The ends were cut back, 1 base at V and 4 bases at J, with 13 bases in the middle. The CDR3 has 15 residues.